The 31 T cell receptor beta chains given below trace back to one sample, sequenced in a study of PD-L1 blockade in urothelial cancer. Time point defined: pretreatment peripheral blood. Sequencing was performed with immunoSEQ multiplex PCR; in TCRdb, only in-frame clones are kept and a portion is missing. The table lists approximately 50,000 clones, around 84% of them singletons, with 20% to 25% in the top ten. Sequenced here: PBMCs, sampled around atezolizumab (anti-PD-L1) treatment. The receptors originated from a man in his sixties with urothelial cancer.

The chain carries TRBV29-1 and TRBJ2-1; TRBD2 is a possible D gene (6 bases). V lost 7 bases, J lost 10 bases, and 14 bases lay in between. The CDR3 extends over 11 amino acids. The germline V gene encodes CDR1 SQVTM and CDR2 ANQGSEA. The chain's CDR3 is CSGLDSLEQFF. CDR3 nucleotide sequence: TGCAGCGGACTAGACAGCCTCGAGCAGTTCTTC.

At least ten counts were recorded for this clone. V is TRBV7-9 and J is TRBJ1-1, with D perhaps matching TRBD1 (6 bases). The CDR3 has 15 residues. V lost 3 bases and J 4 bases, leaving 15 bases between the germline ends. Germline CDR1 SEHNR, CDR2 FQNEAQ (reference sequence). The CDR3 loop reads CASSFSRGLGTEAFF. The CDR3 nucleotides are TGTGCCAGCAGCTTTTCCAGGGGATTGGGCACTGAAGCTTTCTTT.

The chain links TRBV30 to TRBJ1-1; 7 nucleotides align to TRBD1. Losses at the gene ends were 0 bases for V and 5 bases for J; bases not matched to a gene: 3. The germline CDR1 and CDR2 sequences are GTSNPN and SVGIG (reference sequence). The CDR3 consists of 13 residues. CDR3 region: CAWSVRGRTEAFF. The CDR3 region has the DNA TGTGCCTGGAGTGTAAGGGGGCGGACTGAAGCTTTCTTT.

The V call is TRBV19, the J call TRBJ2-3, with a possible D match to TRBD2 (6 bases). The CDR3 totals 17 residues. Germline V gene data show CDR1 as LNHDA and CDR2 as SQIVND (reference sequence). Between the trimmed V and J ends, which lost 5 bases and 8 bases, there was a span of 26 bases. The CDR3 DNA follows: TGTGCCAGTAGTTCACCCCTCCTGAGAGCGGGCGAAGGTACGCAGTATTTT. This encodes CASSSPLLRAGEGTQYF. Full variable domain (rest looked up from reference TRBV19 and TRBJ2-3): DGGITQSPKYLFRKEGQNVTLSCEQNLNHDAMYWYRQDPGQGLRLIYYSQIVNDFQKGDIAEGYSVSREKKESFPLTVTSAQKNPTAFYLCASSSPLLRAGEGTQYFGPGTRLTVL.

The chain combines TRBV4-3 with TRBJ2-3; D call uncertain. The CDR3 totals 15 residues. The ends were cut back, 6 bases at V and 0 bases at J, with 13 bases in the middle. Germline V gene sequence: CDR1 LGHNA, CDR2 YSLEER. CDR3 bases: TGCGCCAGCAGTCTGGAGCTAACGAGCACAGATACGCAGTATTTT. Protein product: CASSLELTSTDTQYF.

As regards this clone: The sample contains more than one DNA sequence encoding this CDR3. This chain links TRBV30 with TRBJ1-5, with D maybe TRBD1 (6 bases). Trimming took 3 bases from V and 4 from J, leaving 10 bases between them. The CDR3 is 13 residues long. Germline V gene sequence: CDR1 GTSNPN, CDR2 SVGIG (reference sequence). The CDR3 loop reads CAWSPQGNQPQHF. The CDR3 nucleotides read TGTGCCTGGAGCCCACAGGGTAATCAGCCCCAGCATTTT.

The chain uses TRBV7-8 and TRBJ2-1; D gene unclear. Germline CDR1 reads SGHVS; CDR2 reads FQNEAQ. This CDR3 comprises 12 residues. V was shortened by 5 bases and J by 6 bases, with 8 bases between the two germline ends. This CDR3 is CASSQTSNEQFF. DNA for the CDR3: TGTGCCAGCAGCCAAACTTCCAATGAGCAGTTCTTC.

This chain links TRBV10-3 with TRBJ2-5; maybe TRBD1 (5 bases). Germline V gives CDR1 ENHRY, CDR2 SYGVKD. The CDR3 extends over 13 amino acids. Trimming removed 6 bases from V and 1 base from J, with 9 bases in between. The DNA of the CDR3 is TGTGCCATCAGGGGGCCGGCCCAAGAGACCCAGTACTTC. It specifies CAIRGPAQETQYF.

V and J are TRBV5-1 and TRBJ1-3; D gene unclear. This CDR3 contains 15 residues. Trimming left V 2 bases short and J 1 base short, with 10 bases between. The V gene's germline CDR1 is SGHRS and CDR2 YFSETQ. As DNA, the CDR3 is TGCGCCAGCAGCTTAGATGGAGTATCTGGAAACACCATATATTTT. Protein sequence: CASSLDGVSGNTIYF.

J is TRBJ1-1 and V is TRBV5-1; D remains unclear. V lost 0 bases to trimming and J lost 0 bases, with 12 bases between them. This CDR3 is 16 amino acids long. Germline CDR1 reads SGHRS; CDR2 reads YFSETQ. Written as DNA, the CDR3 is TGCGCCAGCAGCTTGGGACCCAGCAGGATGAACACTGAAGCTTTCTTT. Residues: CASSLGPSRMNTEAFF. Full variable domain (missing parts from reference TRBV5-1 and TRBJ1-1): KAGVTQTPRYLIKTRGQQVTLSCSPISGHRSVSWYQQTPGQGLQFLFEYFSETQRNKGNFPGRFSGRQFSNSRSEMNVSTLELGDSALYLCASSLGPSRMNTEAFFGQGTRLTVV.

In its sample, this clone was seen a few times. V gene TRBV4-2 combines with J gene TRBJ2-7; D unresolved. The CDR3 runs 14 residues. CDR1 is LGHNA, CDR2 YNFKEQ, per germline. V lost 0 bases, J lost 2 bases, and 8 bases lay in between. Here the CDR3 DNA reads TGTGCCAGCAGCCAAGACTTTAATCCCTACGAGCAGTACTTC. Protein sequence: CASSQDFNPYEQYF.

CDR3 amino acids: CASSVVGGHNEQFF. The CDR3 DNA sequence: TGTGCCAGCAGCGTAGTTGGAGGGCACAATGAGCAGTTCTTC. The chain carries TRBV9 and TRBJ2-1, with D tentatively TRBD2 (6 bases). Germline lookup yields CDR1 SGDLS and CDR2 YYNGEE. V was pared by 0 bases and J by 5 bases, with 9 bases between. The CDR3 covers 14 residues.

The CDR3 region is CASSSLVAGGGTGELFF. In DNA, the CDR3 is TGCGCCAGCAGTTCCCTGGTAGCGGGAGGTGGGACCGGGGAGCTGTTTTTT. The rearrangement uses TRBV5-1 and TRBJ2-2; 10 bases match TRBD2. Germline CDR1 SGHRS, CDR2 YFSETQ. V trimming: 5 bases; J trimming: 5 bases; junction bases outside the gene matches: 12. The CDR3 has 17 amino acids.

CDR3: CASSSARLAGGRNEQFF. In nucleotides, the CDR3 is TGTGCCAGCAGCTCCGCCCGACTAGCGGGGGGGCGAAATGAGCAGTTCTTC. V is TRBV7-8 and J is TRBJ2-1, with 14 nucleotides matching TRBD2. With 4 bases clipped from V and 7 bases from J, the junction kept 9 bases outside the gene matches. Per the germline V gene, CDR1 is SGHVS and CDR2 is FQNEAQ. The CDR3 is 17 amino acids. The full variable domain, its missing parts supplied by reference TRBV7-8 and TRBJ2-1, is GAGVSQSPRYKVAKRGQDVALRCDPISGHVSLFWYQQALGQGPEFLTYFQNEAQLDKSGLPSDRFFAERPEGSVSTLKIQRTQQEDSAVYLCASSSARLAGGRNEQFFGPGTRLTVL.

The chain uses TRBV19 and TRBJ1-5; D is unresolved. The CDR3 is 14 residues long. CDR1 LNHDA and CDR2 SQIVND come from the germline V gene (reference sequence). Trimming cost V 6 bases and J 0 bases, with 9 bases left between them. CDR3 in DNA: TGTGCCAGTAGAAAACCAGGTAGCAATCAGCCCCAGCATTTT. Protein sequence: CASRKPGSNQPQHF.

This clone has only one observation. V is TRBV6-5 and J is TRBJ2-2, with TRBD1 identical over 10 bases. The CDR3 has 15 residues. Trimming at V came to 5 bases and at J to 3 bases, leaving 3 bases not matched to a gene. Germline V lookup: CDR1 MNHEY, CDR2 SVGAGI. The CDR3 spells CASSRQGAYTGELFF. In nucleotides, the CDR3 is TGTGCCAGCAGTAGACAGGGGGCTTACACCGGGGAGCTGTTTTTT.

This sequence joins TRBV7-6 and TRBJ2-5, with 7 bases that match TRBD1. After removal of 4 bases from V and 4 bases from J, the junction contained 12 bases not matched to a gene. Looked up from germline, CDR1 is SGHVS and CDR2 is FNYEAQ. The CDR3 consists of 16 residues. CDR3 region: CASSYRDGQGVETQYF. The CDR3 DNA reads TGTGCCAGCAGCTATCGGGACGGTCAGGGGGTAGAGACCCAGTACTTC.

The gene calls are TRBV11-2 and TRBJ2-7; possible D gene TRBD2, 5 bases. The V and J ends lost 5 bases and 3 bases respectively, with 17 bases between them. The CDR3 has 15 amino acids. Looked up from germline, CDR1 is SGHAT and CDR2 is FQNNGV. CDR3 in DNA: TGTGCCAGCAGCCGGTATAGGGCCCGGGACTACGAGCAGTACTTC. Translating it yields CASSRYRARDYEQYF.

The J gene is TRBJ1-1, the V gene TRBV29-1; D gene ambiguous. The length of the CDR3 is 15 residues. Looked up from germline, CDR1 is SQVTM and CDR2 is ANQGSEA. The ends were cut back, 5 bases at V and 0 bases at J, with 16 bases in the middle. The CDR3 region is CSVRNSIRVNTEAFF. The CDR3 bases are TGCAGCGTTCGCAATTCTATTCGGGTGAACACTGAAGCTTTCTTT.

A few counts support this clone. The chain is built from TRBV30 and TRBJ2-6; D not certain. V was clipped by 2 bases and J by 4 bases, with 3 bases between them. The CDR3 consists of 12 residues. The germline V gene encodes CDR1 GTSNPN and CDR2 SVGIG (reference sequence). The CDR3 sequence: CAWSLGANVLTF. CDR3 sequence (DNA): TGTGCCTGGAGTCTAGGGGCCAACGTCCTGACTTTC.

V usage is TRBV9 and J usage is TRBJ2-1, with 11 nucleotides matching TRBD2. The CDR3 is 16 amino acids. In germline, CDR1 is SGDLS, CDR2 YYNGEE. J was trimmed by 3 bases and V by 3 bases; bases with no gene match: 5. The CDR3 DNA reads as TGTGCCAGCAGCGATCGCACTAGCGGGAGCTACAATGAGCAGTTCTTC. This sequence encodes CASSDRTSGSYNEQFF.

The chain carries TRBV2 and TRBJ2-5; 7 bases align to TRBD1. CDR3 size: 14 residues. Germline V gene data show CDR1 as SNHLY and CDR2 as FYNNEI. The ends lost 6 bases at V and 4 bases at J; junction bases unmatched: 8. The CDR3 spells CASRPQQGSETQYF. The CDR3 nucleotides read TGTGCCAGCAGGCCCCAACAGGGGTCAGAGACCCAGTACTTC.

V and J are TRBV5-1 and TRBJ1-1; D is uncertain. CDR1 is SGHRS, CDR2 YFSETQ, per germline. Trimming removed 7 bases at V and 1 base at J, with 14 bases between. The CDR3 consists of 14 residues. The CDR3 sequence: CASGPTVGNTEAFF. The CDR3 nucleotides read TGCGCCAGCGGGCCCACGGTGGGGAACACTGAAGCTTTCTTT.

This chain joins TRBV11-1 and TRBJ1-1; TRBD1 is a possible D gene (5 bases). The CDR3 is 15 amino acids. Trimming shortened V by 6 bases and J by 0 bases, and 14 bases separated the two germline ends. Per the germline V gene, CDR1 is SGHAT and CDR2 is FQDESV (reference sequence). DNA for the CDR3: TGTGCCAGCAGTCGACAGTCCTTACTGAACACTGAAGCTTTCTTT. This gives the protein CASSRQSLLNTEAFF. Full variable domain (rest looked up from reference TRBV11-1 and TRBJ1-1): EAEVAQSPRYKITEKSQAVAFWCDPISGHATLYWYRQILGQGPELLVQFQDESVVDDSQLPKDRFSAERLKGVDSTLKIQPAELGDSAMYLCASSRQSLLNTEAFFGQGTRLTVV.

This chain links TRBV5-4 with TRBJ1-6, with 8 bases that match TRBD1. V lost 0 bases, J lost 7 bases, and 3 bases stayed unmatched. Germline V gene lookup returns CDR1 SGHNT and CDR2 YYREEE (reference sequence). This CDR3 has 15 residues. CDR3 loop: CASSLDPGGNSPLHF. The CDR3 region has the DNA TGTGCCAGCAGCTTGGATCCAGGGGGCAATTCACCCCTCCACTTT.

This clone was detected only once. This rearrangement joins TRBV7-2 to TRBJ2-7; D not resolved. Germline V gene lookup returns CDR1 SGHTA and CDR2 FQGNSA. Trimming left V 4 bases short and J 1 base short, with 17 bases between. The CDR3 has 16 amino acids. DNA for the CDR3: TGTGCCAGCAGCTCGGCGACTGGATACGGATCCTACGAGCAGTACTTC. Protein product: CASSSATGYGSYEQYF.

The chain couples TRBV4-1 to TRBJ1-5, with D unclear. Trimming shortened V by 0 bases and J by 2 bases, and 11 bases separated the two germline ends. The germline gives CDR1 MGHRA, CDR2 YSYEKL. The CDR3 consists of 16 residues. CDR3 region: CASSQEEGIRNQPQHF. In DNA form, the CDR3 reads TGCGCCAGCAGCCAAGAAGAGGGTATTCGCAATCAGCCCCAGCATTTT.

The chain is built from TRBV30 and TRBJ2-3; D is perhaps TRBD2 (6 bases). Trimming cost V 3 bases and J 0 bases, with 7 bases left between them. Germline CDR1 and CDR2: GTSNPN and SVGIG (reference sequence). The CDR3 spans 13 residues. The CDR3: CAWSGGSTDTQYF. The DNA for the CDR3 is TGTGCCTGGAGCGGGGGAAGCACAGATACGCAGTATTTT.

This clone came up once. The J gene is TRBJ2-1, the V gene TRBV6-5, with 8 bases matching TRBD1. Germline V gives CDR1 MNHEY, CDR2 SVGAGI. V was pared by 7 bases and J by 8 bases, with 13 bases of the junction left unmatched. The length of the CDR3 is 15 residues. CDR3 in amino acids: CASTQTRTGMDEQFF. The DNA for the CDR3 is TGTGCCAGCACCCAAACCAGGACAGGGATGGATGAGCAGTTCTTC.

The chain joins TRBV7-3 to TRBJ2-1; 12 bases map to TRBD2. The germline V gene encodes CDR1 SGHTA and CDR2 FQGTGA. There are 15 residues in the CDR3. V was clipped by 2 bases and J by 9 bases; unmatched bases: 5. The CDR3 region is CASSLETSGGREQFF. CDR3 in DNA: TGTGCCAGCAGCTTAGAAACTAGCGGGGGGCGTGAGCAGTTCTTC.

DNA for the CDR3: TGTGCCAGTAGATCAGGGGAAGACTATGGCTACACCTTC. Translated, it gives CASRSGEDYGYTF. The V call is TRBV19, the J call TRBJ1-2; D perhaps matches TRBD1 (6 bases). The CDR3 covers 13 residues. The V and J ends lost 6 bases and 3 bases respectively, with 11 bases between them. Germline V gives CDR1 LNHDA, CDR2 SQIVND (reference sequence).